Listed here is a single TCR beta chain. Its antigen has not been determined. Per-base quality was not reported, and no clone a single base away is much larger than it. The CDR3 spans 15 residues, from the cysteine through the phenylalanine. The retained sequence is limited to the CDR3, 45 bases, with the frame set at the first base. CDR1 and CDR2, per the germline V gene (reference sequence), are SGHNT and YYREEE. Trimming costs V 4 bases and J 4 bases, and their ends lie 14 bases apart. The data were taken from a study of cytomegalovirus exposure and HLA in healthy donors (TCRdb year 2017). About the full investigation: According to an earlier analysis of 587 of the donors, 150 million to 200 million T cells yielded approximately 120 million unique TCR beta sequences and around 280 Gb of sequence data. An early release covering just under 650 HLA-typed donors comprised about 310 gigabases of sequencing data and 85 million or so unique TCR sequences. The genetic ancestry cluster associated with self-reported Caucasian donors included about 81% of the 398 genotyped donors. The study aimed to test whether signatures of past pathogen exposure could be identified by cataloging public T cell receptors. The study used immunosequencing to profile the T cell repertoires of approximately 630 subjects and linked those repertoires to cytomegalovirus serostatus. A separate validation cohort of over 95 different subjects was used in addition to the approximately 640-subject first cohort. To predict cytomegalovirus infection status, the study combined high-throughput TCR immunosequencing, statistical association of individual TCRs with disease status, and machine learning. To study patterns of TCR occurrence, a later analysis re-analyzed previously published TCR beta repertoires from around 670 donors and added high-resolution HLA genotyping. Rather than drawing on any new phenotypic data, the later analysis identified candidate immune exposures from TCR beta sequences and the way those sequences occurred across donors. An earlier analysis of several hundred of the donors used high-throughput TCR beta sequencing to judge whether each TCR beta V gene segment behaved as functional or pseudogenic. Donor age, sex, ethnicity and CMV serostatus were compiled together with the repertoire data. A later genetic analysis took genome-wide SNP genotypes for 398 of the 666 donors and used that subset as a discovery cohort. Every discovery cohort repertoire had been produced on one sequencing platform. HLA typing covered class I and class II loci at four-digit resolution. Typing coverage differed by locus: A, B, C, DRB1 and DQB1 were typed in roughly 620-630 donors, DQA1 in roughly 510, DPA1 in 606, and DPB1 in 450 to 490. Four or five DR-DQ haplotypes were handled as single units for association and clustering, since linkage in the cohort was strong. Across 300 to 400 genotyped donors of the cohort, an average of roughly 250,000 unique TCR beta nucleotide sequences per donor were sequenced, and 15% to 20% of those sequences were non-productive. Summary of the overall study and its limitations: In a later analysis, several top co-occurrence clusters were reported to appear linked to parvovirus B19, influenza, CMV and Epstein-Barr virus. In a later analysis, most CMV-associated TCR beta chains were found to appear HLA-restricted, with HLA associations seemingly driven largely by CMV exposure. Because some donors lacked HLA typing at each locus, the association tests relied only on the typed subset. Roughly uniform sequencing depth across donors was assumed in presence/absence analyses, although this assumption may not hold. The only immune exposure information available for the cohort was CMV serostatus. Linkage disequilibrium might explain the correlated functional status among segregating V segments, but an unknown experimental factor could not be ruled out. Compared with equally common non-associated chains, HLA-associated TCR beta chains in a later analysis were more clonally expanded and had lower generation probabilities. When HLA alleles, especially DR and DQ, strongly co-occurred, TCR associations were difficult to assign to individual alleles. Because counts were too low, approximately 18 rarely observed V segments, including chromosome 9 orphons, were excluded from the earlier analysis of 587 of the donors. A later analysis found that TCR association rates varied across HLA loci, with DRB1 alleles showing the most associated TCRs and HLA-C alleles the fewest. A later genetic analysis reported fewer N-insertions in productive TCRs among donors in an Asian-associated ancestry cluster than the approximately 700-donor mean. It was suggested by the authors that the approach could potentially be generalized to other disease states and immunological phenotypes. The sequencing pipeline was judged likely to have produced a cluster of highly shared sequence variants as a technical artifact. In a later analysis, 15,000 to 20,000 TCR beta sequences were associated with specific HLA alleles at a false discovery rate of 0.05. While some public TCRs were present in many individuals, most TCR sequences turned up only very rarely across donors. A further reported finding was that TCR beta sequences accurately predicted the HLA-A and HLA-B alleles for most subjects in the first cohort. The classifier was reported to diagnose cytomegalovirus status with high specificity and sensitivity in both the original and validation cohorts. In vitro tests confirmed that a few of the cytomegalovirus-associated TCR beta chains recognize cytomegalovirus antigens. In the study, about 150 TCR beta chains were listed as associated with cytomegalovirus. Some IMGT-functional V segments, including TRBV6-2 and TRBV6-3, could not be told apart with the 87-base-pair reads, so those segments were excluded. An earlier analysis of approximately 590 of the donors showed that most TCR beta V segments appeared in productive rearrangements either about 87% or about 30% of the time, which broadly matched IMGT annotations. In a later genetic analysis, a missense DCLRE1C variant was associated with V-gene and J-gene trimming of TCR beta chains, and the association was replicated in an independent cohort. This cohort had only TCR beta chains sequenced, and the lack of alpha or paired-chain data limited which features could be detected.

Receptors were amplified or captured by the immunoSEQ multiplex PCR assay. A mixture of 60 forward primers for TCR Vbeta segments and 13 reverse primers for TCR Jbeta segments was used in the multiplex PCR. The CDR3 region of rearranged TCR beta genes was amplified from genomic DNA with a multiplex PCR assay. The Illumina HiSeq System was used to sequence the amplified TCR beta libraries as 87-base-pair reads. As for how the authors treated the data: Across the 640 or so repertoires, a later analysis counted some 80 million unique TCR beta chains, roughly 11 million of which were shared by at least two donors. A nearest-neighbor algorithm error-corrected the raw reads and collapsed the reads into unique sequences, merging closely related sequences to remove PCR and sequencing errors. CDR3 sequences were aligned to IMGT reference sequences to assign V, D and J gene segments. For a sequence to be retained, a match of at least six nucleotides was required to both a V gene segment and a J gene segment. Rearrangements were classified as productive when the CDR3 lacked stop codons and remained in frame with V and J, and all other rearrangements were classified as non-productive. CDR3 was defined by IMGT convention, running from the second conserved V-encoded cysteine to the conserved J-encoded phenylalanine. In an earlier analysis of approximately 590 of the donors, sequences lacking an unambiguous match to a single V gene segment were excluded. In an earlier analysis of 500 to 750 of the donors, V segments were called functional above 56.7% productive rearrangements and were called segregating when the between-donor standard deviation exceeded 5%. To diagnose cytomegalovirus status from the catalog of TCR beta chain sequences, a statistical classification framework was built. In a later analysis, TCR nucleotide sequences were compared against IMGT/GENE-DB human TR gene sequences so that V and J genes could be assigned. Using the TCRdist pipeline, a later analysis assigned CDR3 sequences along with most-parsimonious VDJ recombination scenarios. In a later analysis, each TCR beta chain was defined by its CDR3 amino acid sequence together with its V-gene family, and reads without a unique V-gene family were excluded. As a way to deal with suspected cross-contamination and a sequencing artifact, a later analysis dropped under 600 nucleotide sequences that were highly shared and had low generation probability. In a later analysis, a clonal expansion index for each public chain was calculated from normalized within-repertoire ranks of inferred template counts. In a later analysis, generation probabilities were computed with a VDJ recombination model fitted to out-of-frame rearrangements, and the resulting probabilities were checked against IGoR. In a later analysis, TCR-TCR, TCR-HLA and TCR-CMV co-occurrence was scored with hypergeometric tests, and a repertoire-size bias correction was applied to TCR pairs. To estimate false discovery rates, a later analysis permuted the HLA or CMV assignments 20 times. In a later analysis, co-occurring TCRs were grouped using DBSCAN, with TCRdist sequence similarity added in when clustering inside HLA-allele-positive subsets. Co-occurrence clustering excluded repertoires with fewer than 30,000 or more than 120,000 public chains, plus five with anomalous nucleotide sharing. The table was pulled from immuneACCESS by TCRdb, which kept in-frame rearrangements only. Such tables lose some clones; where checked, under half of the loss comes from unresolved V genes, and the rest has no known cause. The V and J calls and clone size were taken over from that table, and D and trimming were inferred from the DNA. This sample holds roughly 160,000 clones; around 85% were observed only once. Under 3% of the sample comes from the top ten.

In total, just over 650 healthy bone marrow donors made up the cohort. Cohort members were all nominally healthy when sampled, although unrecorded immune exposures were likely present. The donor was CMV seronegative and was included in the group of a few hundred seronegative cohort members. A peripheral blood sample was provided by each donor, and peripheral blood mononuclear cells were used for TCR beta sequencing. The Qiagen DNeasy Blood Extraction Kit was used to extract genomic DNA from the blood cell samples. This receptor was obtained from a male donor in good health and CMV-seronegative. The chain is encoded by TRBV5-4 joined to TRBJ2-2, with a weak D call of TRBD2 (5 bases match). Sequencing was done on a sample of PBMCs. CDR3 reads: CASSTGISGTGELFF. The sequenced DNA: TGTGCCAGCAGCACGGGGATCTCGGGCACCGGGGAGCTGTTTTTT.